Shown below are 32 T cell receptor beta chains from a single sample sequenced in a study of blood T cell repertoires in COVID-19. The data were produced by immunoSEQ multiplex PCR, yet TCRdb's version contains in-frame clones alone and is incomplete. The profile shows roughly 210,000 clones, about 85% of them singletons. The source material was peripheral blood. Source of these receptors: a man in his sixties or seventies with acute or convalescent COVID-19.

This clone was seen only once. The chain is built from TRBV9 and TRBJ2-6, with D tentatively TRBD2 (6 bases). Germline CDR1 SGDLS, CDR2 YYNGEE. Deletions cut 0 bases from V and 2 bases from J, with 6 bases between. CDR3 length: 15 amino acids. The CDR3 reads CASSVVAAGANVLTF. Here the CDR3 DNA reads TGTGCCAGCAGCGTAGTAGCGGCTGGGGCCAACGTCCTGACTTTC.

Only a few counts were recorded for this clone. The chain uses TRBV28 and TRBJ2-5; D is undetermined. In germline, CDR1 is MDHEN, CDR2 SYDVKM. The CDR3 runs to 12 residues. Trimming stripped 6 bases from V and 8 bases from J, with 13 bases between. The CDR3 here is CASSKSQFTQYF. The CDR3, as DNA: TGTGCCAGCAGCAAGTCCCAGTTTACCCAGTACTTC.

The sample holds a few counts of this clone. The chain uses TRBV29-1 and TRBJ1-2; D call uncertain. The germline CDR1 and CDR2 sequences are SQVTM and ANQGSEA. Trimming stripped 3 bases from V and 8 bases from J, with 10 bases between. This CDR3 spans 11 amino acids. The CDR3 loop reads CSVDRTMGYTF. DNA of the CDR3: TGCAGCGTTGACAGGACTATGGGCTACACCTTC.

V usage is TRBV18 and J usage is TRBJ2-1, with 8 bases that match TRBD2. Germline-derived CDR1 and CDR2 are KGHSH and LQKENI. V trimming: 1 base; J trimming: 5 bases; junction bases outside the gene matches: 7. The CDR3 loop spans 16 amino acids. CDR3 in amino acids: CASSPLGREDDNEQFF. For the CDR3, the DNA is TGTGCCAGCTCACCACTAGGGCGGGAGGATGACAATGAGCAGTTCTTC. Together with reference TRBV18 and TRBJ2-1, the CDR3 gives the full variable domain: NAGVMQNPRHLVRRRGQEARLRCSPMKGHSHVYWYRQLPEEGLKFMVYLQKENIIDESGMPKERFSAEFPKEGPSILRIQQVVRGDSAAYFCASSPLGREDDNEQFFGPGTRLTVL.

The rearrangement joins TRBV27 to TRBJ2-7; 7 nucleotides align to TRBD2. The V gene end was trimmed by 2 bases and the J gene end by 4 bases; junction bases not matched to a gene: 5. Germline CDR1 is MNHEY and CDR2 is SMNVEV (reference sequence). The CDR3 has 14 residues. The CDR3 region has the DNA TGTGCCAGCAGTTTAGGCGGGCGGGGGTACGAGCAGTACTTC. Its protein product is CASSLGGRGYEQYF.

The V and J genes are TRBV24-1 and TRBJ2-1, with D maybe TRBD2 (5 bases). Trimming shortened V by 5 bases and J by 1 base, and 8 bases separated the two germline ends. Per the germline V gene, CDR1 is KGHDR and CDR2 is SFDVKD. The CDR3 spans 14 residues. The CDR3 bases are TGTGCCACCAGTGCCTCGGGGTCCTACAATGAGCAGTTCTTC. Protein: CATSASGSYNEQFF.

This rearrangement joins TRBV9 to TRBJ2-1; D is uncertain. V gave up 0 bases and J gave up 10 bases, with 17 bases separating them. The CDR3 sequence is 15 residues long. Germline V gives CDR1 SGDLS, CDR2 YYNGEE. DNA for the CDR3: TGTGCCAGCAGCGTAGCTTCGACCACCGGGTCGGAGCAGTTCTTC. Protein product: CASSVASTTGSEQFF.

Only one count was recorded for this clone. The gene calls are TRBV4-3 and TRBJ1-2, with 9 positions matching TRBD1. CDR3 size: 15 residues. The V gene's germline CDR1 is LGHNA and CDR2 YSLEER. J lost 6 bases, V lost 1 base, and 6 bases had no gene match. CDR3 coding DNA: TGCGCCAGCAGCCAAGGCCTTGGGACAGGGAATGGCTACACCTTC. The encoded protein is CASSQGLGTGNGYTF.

This rearrangement joins TRBV19 to TRBJ2-2; 16 bases are a match to TRBD2. Trimming took 7 bases from V and 5 from J; bases not matched to a gene: 1. The CDR3 loop spans 15 amino acids. In germline, CDR1 is LNHDA, CDR2 SQIVND (reference sequence). Here the CDR3 DNA reads TGTGCCAGTACGGGACTAGCGGGAGGGACCGGGGAGCTGTTTTTT. It specifies CASTGLAGGTGELFF.

The V call is TRBV5-1, the J call TRBJ1-4; tentatively, D is TRBD1 (6 bases). CDR3 length: 18 amino acids. Germline V gene data show CDR1 as SGHRS and CDR2 as YFSETQ. Trimming took 2 bases from V and 3 from J, leaving 20 bases between them. CDR3 amino acids: CASSLQGTIVIPNEKLFF. CDR3 bases: TGCGCCAGCAGCTTACAGGGCACGATAGTGATCCCTAATGAAAAACTGTTTTTT. Full variable domain (remainder filled in from reference TRBV5-1 and TRBJ1-4): KAGVTQTPRYLIKTRGQQVTLSCSPISGHRSVSWYQQTPGQGLQFLFEYFSETQRNKGNFPGRFSGRQFSNSRSEMNVSTLELGDSALYLCASSLQGTIVIPNEKLFFGSGTQLSVL.

The gene calls are TRBV6-5 and TRBJ2-2, with D possibly TRBD2 on 6 matching bases. The CDR3 runs to 14 residues. Looked up from germline, CDR1 is MNHEY and CDR2 is SVGAGI. Trimming left V 4 bases short and J 5 bases short, with 11 bases between. The DNA of the CDR3 is TGTGCCAGCAGTTGGGACTTTCGTACCGGGGAGCTGTTTTTT. This gives the protein CASSWDFRTGELFF.

The gene calls are TRBV12-3 or TRBV12-4 and TRBJ2-7; 7 bases line up with TRBD1. V gave up 3 bases and J gave up 3 bases; unmatched junction bases: 2. The CDR3 has 13 residues. CDR3 sequence: CASSLGQNYEQYF. CDR3 DNA sequence: TGTGCCAGCAGTTTGGGACAGAACTACGAGCAGTACTTC.

The chain couples TRBV5-1 to TRBJ2-7; 9 nucleotides match TRBD1. Trimming cost V 6 bases and J 6 bases; bases outside gene matches: 7. CDR1 and CDR2 from the germline V gene are SGHRS and YFSETQ. CDR3 size: 13 residues. CDR3 nucleotide sequence: TGCGCCAGCAAAATAGGACAGGGGACCGAGCAGTACTTC. It yields the protein CASKIGQGTEQYF. The whole variable domain, remainder taken from reference TRBV5-1 and TRBJ2-7, is KAGVTQTPRYLIKTRGQQVTLSCSPISGHRSVSWYQQTPGQGLQFLFEYFSETQRNKGNFPGRFSGRQFSNSRSEMNVSTLELGDSALYLCASKIGQGTEQYFGPGTRLTVT.

The chain carries TRBV19 and TRBJ1-1; 8 nucleotides align to TRBD1. Trimming at V came to 5 bases and at J to 5 bases, leaving 10 bases not matched to a gene. Germline V gene data show CDR1 as LNHDA and CDR2 as SQIVND (reference sequence). The CDR3 length is 15 residues. CDR3 sequence: CASSSPGQVGTEAFF. CDR3 DNA: TGTGCCAGTAGTTCCCCGGGACAGGTGGGGACTGAAGCTTTCTTT.

The chain has TRBV27 and TRBJ2-3, with 9 bases lining up with TRBD2. CDR1 MNHEY and CDR2 SMNVEV come from the germline V gene (reference sequence). CDR3 size: 13 residues. V lost 6 bases, J lost 3 bases, and 1 base stayed unmatched. DNA of the CDR3: TGTGCCAGCAGGCGGGAGGGTACAGATACGCAGTATTTT. Translating it yields CASRREGTDTQYF.

The chain uses TRBV6-2 or TRBV6-3 and TRBJ2-7; 7 bases fit TRBD1. This CDR3 has 14 residues. Germline V gives CDR1 MNHEY, CDR2 SVGEGT. The V gene end was trimmed by 2 bases and the J gene end by 2 bases; junction bases not matched to a gene: 3. DNA for the CDR3: TGTGCCAGCAGTTACGGTGGACAGGCCTACGAGCAGTACTTC. This sequence encodes CASSYGGQAYEQYF.

The chain uses TRBV5-1 and TRBJ2-3; 12 nucleotides align to TRBD2. Germline trimming cut 4 bases from V and 0 bases from J; bases unmatched to any gene: 3. This CDR3 has 16 residues. CDR1 SGHRS and CDR2 YFSETQ come from the germline V gene. The CDR3 DNA sequence: TGCGCCAGCAGCCCCGGGACTAGCGGGAGCACAGATACGCAGTATTTT. This codes for CASSPGTSGSTDTQYF. Variable domain in full (rest from reference TRBV5-1 and TRBJ2-3): KAGVTQTPRYLIKTRGQQVTLSCSPISGHRSVSWYQQTPGQGLQFLFEYFSETQRNKGNFPGRFSGRQFSNSRSEMNVSTLELGDSALYLCASSPGTSGSTDTQYFGPGTRLTVL.

The chain links TRBV19 to TRBJ2-3; 8 positions match TRBD2. In germline, CDR1 is LNHDA, CDR2 SQIVND (reference sequence). The CDR3 contains 15 residues. Unmatched junction bases numbered 10, after V lost 8 bases and J lost 3 bases. CDR3 in DNA: TGTGCCAGTCGACTTTTGGCGGGAGGTACAGATACGCAGTATTTT. It is translated as CASRLLAGGTDTQYF.

CDR3 bases: TGCGCCAGCGGCCGGGGGACTAGCGGGAGTACCGGGGAGCTGTTTTTT. This gives the protein CASGRGTSGSTGELFF. The J gene is TRBJ2-2, the V gene TRBV5-1, with 14 nucleotides matching TRBD2. V lost 7 bases to trimming and J lost 5 bases; unmatched junction nucleotides: 7. Per germline, CDR1 SGHRS and CDR2 YFSETQ. This CDR3 region has 16 residues.

The rearrangement links TRBV3-1 (or the pseudogene TRBV3-2) to TRBJ1-2, with TRBD1 matching over 8 bases. After removal of 1 base from V and 3 bases from J, the junction contained 4 bases not matched to a gene. Per germline, CDR1 LGHDT and CDR2 YNNKEL (reference sequence). This CDR3 contains 15 residues. CDR3 region: CASSQGPTGDYGYTF. CDR3 in DNA: TGTGCCAGCAGCCAAGGCCCGACAGGGGACTATGGCTACACCTTC.

The rearrangement joins TRBV7-9 to TRBJ2-7; TRBD1 agrees at 10 bases. Germline V gene sequence: CDR1 SEHNR, CDR2 FQNEAQ (reference sequence). This CDR3 comprises 15 residues. V lost 3 bases to trimming and J lost 4 bases; unmatched junction nucleotides: 6. CDR3 DNA sequence: TGTGCCAGCAGCTTTAATCCGGGACAGGGGTACGAGCAGTACTTC. Its protein is CASSFNPGQGYEQYF.

The chain joins TRBV11-1 to TRBJ2-5; 7 nucleotides agree with TRBD1. The junction had 4 bases not matched to a gene; V was cut back by 6 bases and J by 0 bases. CDR3 length: 14 amino acids. Germline CDR1 is SGHAT and CDR2 is FQDESV (reference sequence). The CDR3, as DNA: TGTGCCAGCAGACAGGGACAGCACCAAGAGACCCAGTACTTC. It codes for CASRQGQHQETQYF.

This chain joins TRBV19 and TRBJ1-3; D not certain. V was clipped by 7 bases and J by 2 bases, with 9 bases between them. This CDR3 has 13 amino acids. Germline CDR1 reads LNHDA; CDR2 reads SQIVND (reference sequence). DNA for the CDR3: TGTGCCAGTAAAATAACAGCTGGAAACACCATATATTTT. It translates to CASKITAGNTIYF.

This rearrangement joins TRBV7-3 to TRBJ2-3; D uncertain. Germline CDR1 and CDR2: SGHTA and FQGTGA. The CDR3 has 12 amino acids. V was trimmed by 5 bases and J by 2 bases, leaving 5 bases between them. CDR3 sequence (DNA): TGTGCCAGCAGCGACTTCACAGATACGCAGTATTTT. Its protein is CASSDFTDTQYF.

This rearrangement joins TRBV19 to TRBJ1-1; D might be TRBD1 (5 bases). Trimming pared 5 bases from V and 0 bases from J, leaving 16 bases between. Germline CDR1 LNHDA, CDR2 SQIVND (reference sequence). The CDR3 is made up of 16 amino acids. CDR3 nucleotide sequence: TGTGCCAGTAGTCTACAGGTGCGGAACTTGAACACTGAAGCTTTCTTT. Its translation is CASSLQVRNLNTEAFF.

This clone was detected a few times. The rearrangement joins TRBV7-9 to TRBJ1-2; maybe TRBD1 (5 bases). The V gene lost 4 bases and the J gene lost 5 bases, with 11 bases spanning the gap. This CDR3 comprises 13 residues. Germline V gives CDR1 SEHNR, CDR2 FQNEAQ (reference sequence). The CDR3 region has the DNA TGTGCCAGCAGCTCAAGTGGACAATATGGCTACACCTTC. This codes for CASSSSGQYGYTF.

A single count supports this clone. V is TRBV5-1 and J is TRBJ2-1; 12 bases map to TRBD2. CDR1 is SGHRS and CDR2 is YFSETQ in the germline V gene. The CDR3 has 16 residues. Trimming removed 0 bases from V and 6 bases from J; junction bases left unmatched: 4. DNA of the CDR3: TGCGCCAGCAGCTTGGGGGGGACTAGCGGGTCCAATGAGCAGTTCTTC. Its translation is CASSLGGTSGSNEQFF.

The gene calls are TRBV7-2 and TRBJ1-2, with D possibly being TRBD1 (6 bases). The germline V gene has CDR1 SGHTA and CDR2 FQGNSA. V lost 2 bases, J lost 3 bases, and 22 bases lay in between. The CDR3 runs 18 residues. The CDR3 spells CASSLSMRQEAGDYGYTF. In DNA form, the CDR3 reads TGTGCCAGCAGCTTAAGTATGAGACAGGAGGCAGGGGACTATGGCTACACCTTC.

The chain has TRBV3-1 (or the pseudogene TRBV3-2) and TRBJ2-1; the match to TRBD2 covers 7 bases. V was clipped by 0 bases and J by 3 bases; unmatched bases: 5. The V gene's germline CDR1 is LGHDT and CDR2 YNNKEL (reference sequence). The CDR3 consists of 16 residues. As DNA, the CDR3 is TGTGCCAGCAGCCAAGAGGGGGTAGCGGGCTACAATGAGCAGTTCTTC. Amino acids: CASSQEGVAGYNEQFF.

This clone was detected a few times. V is TRBV12-5 and J is TRBJ2-1; 7 nucleotides agree with TRBD1. Germline CDR1 is LGHNT and CDR2 is FRNRAP. The junction had 2 bases not matched to a gene; V was cut back by 2 bases and J by 10 bases. This CDR3 comprises 12 residues. The CDR3 DNA reads TGTGCTAGTGGTTTGTCACAGGGGGAGCAGTTCTTC. As protein: CASGLSQGEQFF.

This chain joins TRBV11-2 and TRBJ1-2, with TRBD1 identical over 7 bases. The junction had 18 bases not matched to a gene; V was cut back by 0 bases and J by 8 bases. Germline CDR1 SGHAT, CDR2 FQNNGV. CDR3 size: 18 residues. Here the CDR3 DNA reads TGTGCCAGCAGCTTAGATCTGAAAGGACAGGTGGTTGGGGGAGGCTACACCTTC. Its translation: CASSLDLKGQVVGGGYTF.

This chain connects TRBV27 to TRBJ2-2; 8 nucleotides agree with TRBD2. Germline V gives CDR1 MNHEY, CDR2 SMNVEV (reference sequence). V lost 5 bases to trimming and J lost 1 base; unmatched junction nucleotides: 3. The CDR3 is 15 residues long. DNA for the CDR3: TGTGCCAGCAGTCAGGCGGGAGGGAACACCGGGGAGCTGTTTTTT. The encoded protein is CASSQAGGNTGELFF.